Listed below are T cell receptor beta chains from one sample, sequenced in a study of CD8+CD57+ T cells in acquired aplastic anemia. TCRdb independently ran MiXCR on the reads; one entry per CDR3 protein. The data hold 250,000 to 350,000 distinct CDR3 sequences, with approximately 55% observed a single time. Sequenced material: sorted CD4+, CD8+, or CD8+CD57+ T cells (not recorded which) from PBMCs. The receptors shown here come from a human donor with severe aplastic anemia or a healthy control (not recorded which). The CDR3 runs from the conserved cysteine through the conserved F or W. The D gene is left open where the match is weak. A clone size is listed for some rows: how often the clone was seen (once, few, many), or a class if it is expanded.

v_gene	j_gene	d_gene	abundance	CDR3aa	CDR3nt
TRBV7-9	TRBJ2-1	.	many	CASSYIYDRLDINEQFF	TGTGCCAGCAGCTATATATATGACAGGCTAGATATCAATGAGCAGTTCTTC
TRBV19	TRBJ1-1	.	many	CASSASGRANTEAFF	TGTGCCAGTAGTGCGTCCGGGCGGGCGAACACTGAAGCTTTCTTT
TRBV20-1	TRBJ2-5	TRBD2	few	CSAPLGGETQYF	TGCAGTGCCCCCCTGGGGGGGGAGACCCAGTACTTC
TRBV7-9	TRBJ1-2	.	many	CASSSGPIPGYTF	TGTGCCAGCAGCTCGGGCCCTATTCCTGGCTACACCTTC
TRBV29-1	TRBJ1-1	TRBD1	.	CSVRTGLEAFF	TGCAGCGTCCGGACAGGGTTGGAAGCTTTCTTT
TRBV19	TRBJ2-1	TRBD1	.	CASSRTGQGDTQFF	TGTGCCAGTAGCCGGACAGGGCAGGGAGATACGCAGTTCTTC
TRBV20-1	TRBJ1-5	.	many	CSARDSSNQPQHF	TGCAGTGCTAGGGACAGCTCCAATCAGCCCCAGCATTTT
TRBV12-3/TRBV12-4	TRBJ1-6	TRBD1	.	CASSSGGSQGISPLHF	TGTGCCAGCAGTTCTGGGGGCTCACAGGGGATTTCACCCCTCCACTTT
TRBV6-2/TRBV6-3	TRBJ1-1	.	many	CASSYLRSGEAFF	TGTGCCAGCAGTTACCTACGGAGTGGTGAAGCTTTCTTT
TRBV7-2	TRBJ2-5	TRBD1	.	CASSQGVVETQYF	TGTGCCAGCAGCCAGGGGGTGGTTGAGACCCAGTACTTC
TRBV11-2	TRBJ2-7	.	.	CASSLVDGYEQYF	TGTGCCAGCAGCTTAGTCGACGGCTACGAGCAGTACTTC
TRBV29-1	TRBJ2-3	TRBD2	.	CSVPRGTSGADTQYF	TGCAGCGTACCTCGCGGGACTAGCGGTGCAGATACGCAGTATTTT
TRBV2	TRBJ1-1	.	many	CASIPETNTEAFF	TGTGCCAGCATCCCCGAAACGAACACTGAAGCTTTCTTT
TRBV15	TRBJ2-3	TRBD2	.	CATSSDPGLAGEGLVDTQYF	TGTGCCACCAGCAGCGATCCCGGACTGGCGGGAGAGGGGTTAGTAGATACGCAGTATTTT
TRBV15	TRBJ2-6	.	.	CATSRGGAFQGGANVLTF	TGTGCCACCAGCAGAGGGGGGGCTTTTCAGGGTGGGGCCAACGTCCTGACTTTC
TRBV2	TRBJ2-3	TRBD2	.	CASAGLADTDTQYF	TGTGCCAGCGCCGGACTAGCGGACACAGATACGCAGTATTTT
TRBV19	TRBJ1-2	.	once	CASSQSRGGNGYTF	TGTGCCAGTAGCCAATCAAGGGGGGGCAATGGCTACACCTTC
TRBV15	TRBJ2-7	.	once	CATRPGALDGEQYF	TGTGCCACCAGACCCGGGGCCCTGGACGGCGAGCAGTACTTC
TRBV9	TRBJ1-1	.	.	CASSVGEFPRTTEAFF	TGTGCCAGCAGCGTAGGAGAGTTCCCAAGGACCACTGAAGCTTTCTTT
TRBV7-9	TRBJ2-1	.	.	CASSLARVENNEQFF	TGTGCCAGCAGCTTAGCCAGGGTTGAAAACAATGAGCAGTTCTTC
TRBV6-5	TRBJ2-5	TRBD1	.	CASSSTGQGAFYSRETQYF	TGTGCCAGCAGTTCCACAGGACAGGGGGCTTTTTATTCTCGGGAGACCCAGTACTTC
TRBV20-1	TRBJ1-2	TRBD1	.	CSAGRDRPNYGYTF	TGCAGTGCCGGGAGGGACAGGCCTAACTATGGCTACACCTTC
TRBV6-5	TRBJ1-3	TRBD1	few	CASGQGMTGFGNTIYF	TGTGCCAGCGGACAGGGGATGACTGGTTTTGGAAACACCATATATTTT
TRBV20-1	TRBJ2-5	.	.	CSASSYEAAQETQYF	TGCAGTGCCAGCAGTTACGAGGCCGCTCAAGAGACCCAGTACTTC
TRBV11-1	TRBJ1-2	.	.	CASSRTDTNYGYTF	TGTGCCAGCAGCAGGACGGATACTAACTATGGCTACACCTTC
TRBV7-2	TRBJ1-6	TRBD1	.	CAGSLGPVETGYNSPLHF	TGTGCCGGCAGCTTAGGGCCAGTCGAGACAGGGTATAATTCACCCCTCCACTTT
TRBV7-8	TRBJ2-5	TRBD2	.	CASSLALIAGAIQETQYF	TGTGCCAGCAGCTTAGCGTTAATAGCGGGGGCCATCCAAGAGACCCAGTACTTC
TRBV10-3	TRBJ1-3	.	few	CAINLEGRNTIYF	TGTGCCATCAATCTAGAGGGGAGAAACACCATATATTTT
TRBV19	TRBJ1-1	.	.	CASSIGSLEAFF	TGTGCCAGTAGTATCGGTTCACTAGAAGCTTTCTTT